The subject of this entry is one T cell receptor beta chain. As yet, its antigen is unknown. This entry belongs to a study of cytomegalovirus exposure and HLA in healthy donors. With 60 Vbeta and 13 Jbeta primers, the PCR was carried out. Generated by immunoSEQ multiplex PCR, the TCRdb table keeps only in-frame clones and is missing some. The sample carries around 120,000 clones, approximately 69% recorded once. This CDR3 region has 17 residues. Deletions cut 5 bases from V and 0 bases from J, with 19 bases between. Germline CDR1 reads SGHTA; CDR2 reads FQGNSA. General study findings and limits: Association of a missense DCLRE1C variant with TCR beta V- and J-gene trimming was reported in a later analysis. Fewer N-insertions than the 666-donor mean were reportedly shown by an Asian-associated ancestry cluster in a later analysis. Usually a TCR sequence was rare, but some public TCRs were found in many donors. Some segments of the V type, notably TRBV6-2 and TRBV6-3, were excluded as indistinguishable.

The specimen sequenced was PBMCs. The clonotype originates from a woman aged 45-65 years in good health and CMV-seropositive. V gene TRBV7-2 combines with J gene TRBJ1-2; tentatively, D is TRBD1 (6 bases). In DNA form, the CDR3 reads TGTGCCAGCAGCCCCTCGGGGGGGCCAGAAACTAACTATGGCTACACCTTC. This codes for CASSPSGGPETNYGYTF.